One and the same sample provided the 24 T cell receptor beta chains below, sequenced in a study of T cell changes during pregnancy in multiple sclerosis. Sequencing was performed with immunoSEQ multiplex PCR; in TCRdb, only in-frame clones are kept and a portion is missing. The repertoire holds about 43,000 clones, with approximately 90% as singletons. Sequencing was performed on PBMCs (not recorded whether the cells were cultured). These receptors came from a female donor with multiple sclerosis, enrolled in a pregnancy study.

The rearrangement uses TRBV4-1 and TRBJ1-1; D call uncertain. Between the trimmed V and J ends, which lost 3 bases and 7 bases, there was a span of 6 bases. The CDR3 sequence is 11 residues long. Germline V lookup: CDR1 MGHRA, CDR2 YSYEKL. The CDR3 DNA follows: TGCGCCAGCAGCCAGGGAATTGAAGCTTTCTTT. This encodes CASSQGIEAFF.

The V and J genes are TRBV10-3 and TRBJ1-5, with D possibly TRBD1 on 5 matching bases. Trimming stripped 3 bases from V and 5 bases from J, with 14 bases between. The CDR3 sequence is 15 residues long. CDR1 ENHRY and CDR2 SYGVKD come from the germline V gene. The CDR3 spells CAISDGPRGDQPQHF. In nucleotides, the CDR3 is TGTGCCATCAGTGATGGGCCTCGGGGGGATCAGCCCCAGCATTTT.

CDR3: CAWSDDRVVADTQYF. CDR3 DNA: TGTGCCTGGAGCGATGACAGGGTAGTGGCAGATACGCAGTATTTT. V usage is TRBV30 and J usage is TRBJ2-3; 7 nucleotides match TRBD1. This CDR3 region has 15 residues. Trimming at V came to 3 bases and at J to 4 bases, leaving 10 bases not matched to a gene. The germline CDR1 and CDR2 sequences are GTSNPN and SVGIG (reference sequence).

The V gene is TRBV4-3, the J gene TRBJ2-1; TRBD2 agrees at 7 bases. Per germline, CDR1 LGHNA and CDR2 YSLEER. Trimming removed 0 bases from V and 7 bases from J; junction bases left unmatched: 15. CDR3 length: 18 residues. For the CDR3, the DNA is TGCGCCAGCAGCCAAGAAGACTCTAGCGGCGGGGTGGTAAATGAGCAGTTCTTC. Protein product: CASSQEDSSGGVVNEQFF.

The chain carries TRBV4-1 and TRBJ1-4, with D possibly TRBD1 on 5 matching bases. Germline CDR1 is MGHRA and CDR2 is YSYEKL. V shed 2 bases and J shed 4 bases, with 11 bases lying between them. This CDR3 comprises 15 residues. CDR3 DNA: TGCGCCAGCAGCCAACTTCAGGGAGGTAATGAAAAACTGTTTTTT. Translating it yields CASSQLQGGNEKLFF.

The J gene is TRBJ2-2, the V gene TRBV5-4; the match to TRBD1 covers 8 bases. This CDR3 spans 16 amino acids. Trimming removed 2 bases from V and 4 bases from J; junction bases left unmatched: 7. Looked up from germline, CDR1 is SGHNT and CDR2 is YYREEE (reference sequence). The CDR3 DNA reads TGTGCCAGCAGCTTCGGGCAGGGGGCGGGCACCGGGGAGCTGTTTTTT. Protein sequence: CASSFGQGAGTGELFF. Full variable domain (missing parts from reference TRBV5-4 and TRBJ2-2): ETGVTQSPTHLIKTRGQQVTLRCSSQSGHNTVSWYQQALGQGPQFIFQYYREEENGRGNFPPRFSGLQFPNYSSELNVNALELDDSALYLCASSFGQGAGTGELFFGEGSRLTVL.

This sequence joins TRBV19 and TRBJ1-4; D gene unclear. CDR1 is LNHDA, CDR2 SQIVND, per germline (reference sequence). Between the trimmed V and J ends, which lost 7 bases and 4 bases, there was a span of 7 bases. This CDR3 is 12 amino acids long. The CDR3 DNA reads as TGTGCCAGTAAGGAGGTTAATGAAAAACTGTTTTTT. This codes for CASKEVNEKLFF.

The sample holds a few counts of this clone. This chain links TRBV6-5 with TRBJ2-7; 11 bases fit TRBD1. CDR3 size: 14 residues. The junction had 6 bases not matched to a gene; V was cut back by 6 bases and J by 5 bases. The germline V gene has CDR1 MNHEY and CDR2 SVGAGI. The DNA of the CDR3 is TGTGCCAGCAGGCCGGACAGGGGGCTTGACGAGCAGTACTTC. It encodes CASRPDRGLDEQYF.

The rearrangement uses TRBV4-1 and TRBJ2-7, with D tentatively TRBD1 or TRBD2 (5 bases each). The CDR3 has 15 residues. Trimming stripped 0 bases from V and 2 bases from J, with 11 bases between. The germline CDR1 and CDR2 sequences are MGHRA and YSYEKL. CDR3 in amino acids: CASSQDRVGTYEQYF. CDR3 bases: TGCGCCAGCAGCCAAGACAGGGTCGGGACCTACGAGCAGTACTTC.

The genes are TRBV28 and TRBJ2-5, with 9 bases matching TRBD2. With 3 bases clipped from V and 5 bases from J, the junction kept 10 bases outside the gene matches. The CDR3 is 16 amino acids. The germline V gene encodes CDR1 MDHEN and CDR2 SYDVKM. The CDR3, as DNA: TGTGCCAGCAGTTTTAGCGCGGGAGGGCCGGGGGAGACCCAGTACTTC. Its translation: CASSFSAGGPGETQYF. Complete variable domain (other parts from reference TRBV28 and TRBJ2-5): DVKVTQSSRYLVKRTGEKVFLECVQDMDHENMFWYRQDPGLGLRLIYFSYDVKMKEKGDIPEGYSVSREKKERFSLILESASTNQTSMYLCASSFSAGGPGETQYFGPGTRLLVL.

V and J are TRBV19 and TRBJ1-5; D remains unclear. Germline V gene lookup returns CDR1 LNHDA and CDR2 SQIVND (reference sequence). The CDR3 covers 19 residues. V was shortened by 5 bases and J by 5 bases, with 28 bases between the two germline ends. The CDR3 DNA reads TGTGCCAGTAGTCTTTCGGGAATCCTCCGGGCAAACCTTTATCAGCCCCAGCATTTT. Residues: CASSLSGILRANLYQPQHF.

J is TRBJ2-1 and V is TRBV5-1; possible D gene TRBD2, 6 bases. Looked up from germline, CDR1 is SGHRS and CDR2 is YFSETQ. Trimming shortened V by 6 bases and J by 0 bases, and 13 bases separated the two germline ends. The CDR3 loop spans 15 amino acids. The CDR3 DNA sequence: TGCGCCAGCATACCGGGAGCAAACTCCTACAATGAGCAGTTCTTC. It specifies CASIPGANSYNEQFF.

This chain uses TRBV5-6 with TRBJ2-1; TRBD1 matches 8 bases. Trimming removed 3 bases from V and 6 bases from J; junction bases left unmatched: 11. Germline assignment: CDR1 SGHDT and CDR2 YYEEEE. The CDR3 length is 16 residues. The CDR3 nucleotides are TGTGCCAGCAGCTGGGGGACAGGAACTTATTCCAATGAGCAGTTCTTC. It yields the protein CASSWGTGTYSNEQFF.

As DNA, the CDR3 is TGCGCCAGCAGCTTGGAGGAAGCGGGAGTATCCGGGGAGCTGTTTTTT. This gives the protein CASSLEEAGVSGELFF. The V and J genes are TRBV5-1 and TRBJ2-2; 8 bases map to TRBD2. The CDR3 is 16 residues long. The germline V gene encodes CDR1 SGHRS and CDR2 YFSETQ. J gave up 6 bases and V 0 bases, and 7 bases lay outside the gene matches.

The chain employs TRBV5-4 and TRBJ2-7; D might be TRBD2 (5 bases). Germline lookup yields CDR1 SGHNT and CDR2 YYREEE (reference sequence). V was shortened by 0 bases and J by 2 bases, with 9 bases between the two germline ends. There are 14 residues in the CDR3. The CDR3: CASSLGGFAYEQYF. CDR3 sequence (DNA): TGTGCCAGCAGCTTGGGCGGGTTCGCCTACGAGCAGTACTTC.

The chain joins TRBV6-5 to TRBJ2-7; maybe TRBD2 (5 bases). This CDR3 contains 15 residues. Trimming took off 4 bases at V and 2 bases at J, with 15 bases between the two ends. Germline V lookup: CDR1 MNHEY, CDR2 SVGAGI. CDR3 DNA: TGTGCCAGCAGTTCCCTCGGCGGGTATGCCTACGAGCAGTACTTC. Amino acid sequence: CASSSLGGYAYEQYF.

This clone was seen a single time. Written as DNA, the CDR3 is TGCGCCAGCAGCCAAGATAGGGATCAGCCCCAGCATTTT. Protein: CASSQDRDQPQHF. V usage is TRBV4-1 and J usage is TRBJ1-5; D is unresolved. Germline assignment: CDR1 MGHRA and CDR2 YSYEKL. V was pared by 0 bases and J by 5 bases, with 5 bases between. The CDR3 length is 13 residues.

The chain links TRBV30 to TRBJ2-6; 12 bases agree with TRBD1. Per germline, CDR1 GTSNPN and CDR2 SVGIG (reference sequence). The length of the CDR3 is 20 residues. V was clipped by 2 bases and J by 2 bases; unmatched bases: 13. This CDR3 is CAWSYGTGGAKHTGANVLTF. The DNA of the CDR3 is TGTGCCTGGAGTTACGGGACAGGGGGCGCGAAACATACTGGGGCCAACGTCCTGACTTTC.

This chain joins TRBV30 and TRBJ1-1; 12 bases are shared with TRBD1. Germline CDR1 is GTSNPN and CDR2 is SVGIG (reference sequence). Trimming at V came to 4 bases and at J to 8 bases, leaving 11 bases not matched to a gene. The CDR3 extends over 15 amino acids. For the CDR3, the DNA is TGTGCCTGGACCAGTAAAGGGACAGGGGGCATAGAAGCTTTCTTT. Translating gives CAWTSKGTGGIEAFF.

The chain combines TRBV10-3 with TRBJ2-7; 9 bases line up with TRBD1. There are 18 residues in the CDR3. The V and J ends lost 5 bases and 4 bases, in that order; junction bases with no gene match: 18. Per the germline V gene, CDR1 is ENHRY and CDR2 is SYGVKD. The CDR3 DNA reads TGTGCCATCAGTCATCCGGGACAGGGCCCACACGGGGATTACGAGCAGTACTTC. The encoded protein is CAISHPGQGPHGDYEQYF.

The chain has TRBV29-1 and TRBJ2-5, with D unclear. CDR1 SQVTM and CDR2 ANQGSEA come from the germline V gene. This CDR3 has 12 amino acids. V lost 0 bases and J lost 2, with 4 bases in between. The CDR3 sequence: CSVEERQETQYF. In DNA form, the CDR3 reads TGCAGCGTTGAAGAAAGACAAGAGACCCAGTACTTC.

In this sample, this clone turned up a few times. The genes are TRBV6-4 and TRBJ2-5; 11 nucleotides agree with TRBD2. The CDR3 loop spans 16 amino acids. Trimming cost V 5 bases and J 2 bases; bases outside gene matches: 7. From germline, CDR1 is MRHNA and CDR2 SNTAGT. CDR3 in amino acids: CASSPLAGGGQETQYF. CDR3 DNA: TGTGCCAGCAGTCCCCTAGCGGGAGGAGGGCAAGAGACCCAGTACTTC.

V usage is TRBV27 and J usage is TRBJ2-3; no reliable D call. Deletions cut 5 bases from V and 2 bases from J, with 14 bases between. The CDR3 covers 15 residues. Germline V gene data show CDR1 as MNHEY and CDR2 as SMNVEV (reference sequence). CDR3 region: CASSHLVGITDTQYF. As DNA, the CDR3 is TGTGCCAGCAGTCATTTAGTGGGGATCACAGATACGCAGTATTTT.

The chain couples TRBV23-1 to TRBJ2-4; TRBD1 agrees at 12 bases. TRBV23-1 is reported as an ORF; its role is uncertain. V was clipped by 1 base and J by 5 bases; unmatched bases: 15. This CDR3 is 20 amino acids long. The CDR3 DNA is TGCGCCAGCAGTCAATTCTTGAACGGGACAGGGGGCGAGGTGGAAAACATTCAGTACTTC. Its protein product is CASSQFLNGTGGEVENIQYF.